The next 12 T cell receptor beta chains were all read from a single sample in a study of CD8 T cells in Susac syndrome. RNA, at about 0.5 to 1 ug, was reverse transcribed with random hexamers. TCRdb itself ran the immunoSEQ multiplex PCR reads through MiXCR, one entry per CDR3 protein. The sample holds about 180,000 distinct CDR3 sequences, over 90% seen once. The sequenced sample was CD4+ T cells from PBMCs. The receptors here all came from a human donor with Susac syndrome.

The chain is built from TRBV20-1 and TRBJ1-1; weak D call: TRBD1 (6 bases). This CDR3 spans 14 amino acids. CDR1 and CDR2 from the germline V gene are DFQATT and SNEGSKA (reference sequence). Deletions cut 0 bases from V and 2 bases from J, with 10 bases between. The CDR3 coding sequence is TGCAGTGCTAGAGAAGGGACAATCAACACTGAAGCTTTCTTT. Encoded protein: CSAREGTINTEAFF.

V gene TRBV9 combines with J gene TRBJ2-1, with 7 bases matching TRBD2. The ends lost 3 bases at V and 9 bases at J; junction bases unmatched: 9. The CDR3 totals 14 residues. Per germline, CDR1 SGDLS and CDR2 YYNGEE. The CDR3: CASSAGLVGTEQFF. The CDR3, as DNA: TGTGCCAGCAGCGCTGGACTAGTGGGCACTGAGCAGTTCTTC.

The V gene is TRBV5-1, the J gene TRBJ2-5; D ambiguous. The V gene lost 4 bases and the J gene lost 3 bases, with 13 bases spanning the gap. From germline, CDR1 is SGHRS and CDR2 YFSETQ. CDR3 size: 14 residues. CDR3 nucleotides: TGCGCCAGCAGCCCCCTCAGCGACAAAGAGACCCAGTACTTC. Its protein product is CASSPLSDKETQYF.

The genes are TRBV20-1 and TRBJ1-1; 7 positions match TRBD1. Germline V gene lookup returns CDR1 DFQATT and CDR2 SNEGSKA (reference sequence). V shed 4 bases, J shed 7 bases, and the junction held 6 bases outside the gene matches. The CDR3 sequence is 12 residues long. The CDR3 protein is CSATRGLGEAFF. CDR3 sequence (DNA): TGCAGTGCTACTAGGGGGCTTGGTGAAGCTTTCTTT.

In DNA, the CDR3 is TGCGCCAGCAGCTACCGGGACACTCGCACAGATACGCAGTATTTT. This translates into CASSYRDTRTDTQYF. The chain employs TRBV5-1 and TRBJ2-3; D may be TRBD1 (6 bases). CDR1 SGHRS and CDR2 YFSETQ come from the germline V gene. The CDR3 sequence is 15 residues long. V lost 3 bases and J lost 1, with 12 bases in between.

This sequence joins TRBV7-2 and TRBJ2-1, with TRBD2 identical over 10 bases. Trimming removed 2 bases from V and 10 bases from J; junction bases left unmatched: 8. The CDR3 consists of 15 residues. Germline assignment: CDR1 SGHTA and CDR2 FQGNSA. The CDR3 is CASSLPGLARLEQFF. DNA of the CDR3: TGTGCCAGCAGCTTACCGGGACTAGCGAGATTGGAGCAGTTCTTC.

The CDR3 loop is CASSPPISGANVLTF. The CDR3 DNA reads as TGTGCCAGCTCACCCCCGATCTCTGGGGCCAACGTCCTGACTTTC. The chain employs TRBV18 and TRBJ2-6, with unresolved D. Trimming shortened V by 3 bases and J by 0 bases, and 6 bases separated the two germline ends. Germline loops: CDR1 KGHSH, CDR2 LQKENI. The CDR3 has 15 amino acids.

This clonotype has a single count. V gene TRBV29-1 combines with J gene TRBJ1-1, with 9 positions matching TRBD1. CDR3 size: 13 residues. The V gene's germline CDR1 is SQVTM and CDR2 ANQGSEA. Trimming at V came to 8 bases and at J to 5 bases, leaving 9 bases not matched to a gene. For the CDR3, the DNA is TGCAGCACTCTCTTGGGACAGGGTACTGAAGCTTTCTTT. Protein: CSTLLGQGTEAFF.

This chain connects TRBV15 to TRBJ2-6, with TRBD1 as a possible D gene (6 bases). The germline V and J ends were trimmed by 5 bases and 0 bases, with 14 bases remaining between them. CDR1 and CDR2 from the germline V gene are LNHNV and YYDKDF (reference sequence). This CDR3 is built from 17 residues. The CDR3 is CATSFRTENSGANVLTF. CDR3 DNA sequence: TGTGCCACCAGCTTCCGGACAGAAAACTCTGGGGCCAACGTCCTGACTTTC.

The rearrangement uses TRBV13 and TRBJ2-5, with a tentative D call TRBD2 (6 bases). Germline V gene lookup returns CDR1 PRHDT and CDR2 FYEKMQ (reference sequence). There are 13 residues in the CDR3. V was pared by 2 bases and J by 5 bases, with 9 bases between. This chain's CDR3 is CASSLREEETQYF. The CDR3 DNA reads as TGTGCCAGCAGCTTAAGGGAGGAGGAGACCCAGTACTTC.

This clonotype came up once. CDR3 nucleotides: TGTGCCAGCAGCCAGAGGAAGTGGGGCGCAGATACGCAGTATTTT. It yields the protein CASSQRKWGADTQYF. The V and J genes are TRBV14 and TRBJ2-3; TRBD1 is a possible D gene (5 bases). V was trimmed by 3 bases and J by 4 bases, leaving 14 bases between them. From germline, CDR1 is SGHDN and CDR2 FVKESK. The CDR3 sequence is 15 residues long.

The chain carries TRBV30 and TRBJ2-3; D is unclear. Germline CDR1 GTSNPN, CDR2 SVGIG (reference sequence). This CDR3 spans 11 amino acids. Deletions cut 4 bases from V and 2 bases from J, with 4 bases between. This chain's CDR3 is CAWKNTDTQYF. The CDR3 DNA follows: TGTGCCTGGAAGAACACAGATACGCAGTATTTT.